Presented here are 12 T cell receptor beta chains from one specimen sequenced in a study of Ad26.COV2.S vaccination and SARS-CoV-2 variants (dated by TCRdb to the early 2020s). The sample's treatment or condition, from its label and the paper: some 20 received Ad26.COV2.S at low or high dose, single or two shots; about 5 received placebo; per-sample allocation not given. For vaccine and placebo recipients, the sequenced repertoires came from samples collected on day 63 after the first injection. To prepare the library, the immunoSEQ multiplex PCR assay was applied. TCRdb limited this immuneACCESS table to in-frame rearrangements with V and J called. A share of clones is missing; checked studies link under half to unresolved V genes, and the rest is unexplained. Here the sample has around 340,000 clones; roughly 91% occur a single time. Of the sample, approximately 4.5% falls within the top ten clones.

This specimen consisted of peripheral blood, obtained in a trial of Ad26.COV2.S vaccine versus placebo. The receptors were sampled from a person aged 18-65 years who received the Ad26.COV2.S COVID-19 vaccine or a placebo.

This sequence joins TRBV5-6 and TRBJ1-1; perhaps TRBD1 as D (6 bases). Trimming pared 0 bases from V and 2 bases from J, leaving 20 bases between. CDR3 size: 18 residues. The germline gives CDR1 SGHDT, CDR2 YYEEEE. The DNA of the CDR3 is TGTGCCAGCAGCTTGGGGGGACAAGTGGGTGGACTTAACACTGAAGCTTTCTTT. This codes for CASSLGGQVGGLNTEAFF.

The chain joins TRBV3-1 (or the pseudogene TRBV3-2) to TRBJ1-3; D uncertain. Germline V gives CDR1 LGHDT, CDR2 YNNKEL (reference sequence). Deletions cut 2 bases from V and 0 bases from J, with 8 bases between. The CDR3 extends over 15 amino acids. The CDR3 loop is CASSQLSNSGNTIYF. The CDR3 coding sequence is TGTGCCAGCAGCCAACTCTCTAACTCTGGAAACACCATATATTTT.

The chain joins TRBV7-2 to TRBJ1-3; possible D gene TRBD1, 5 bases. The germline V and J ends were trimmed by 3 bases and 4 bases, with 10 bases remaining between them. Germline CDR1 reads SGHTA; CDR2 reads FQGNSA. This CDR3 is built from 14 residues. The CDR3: CASSLGLSGNTIYF. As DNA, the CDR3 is TGTGCCAGCAGCTTGGGACTATCCGGAAACACCATATATTTT.

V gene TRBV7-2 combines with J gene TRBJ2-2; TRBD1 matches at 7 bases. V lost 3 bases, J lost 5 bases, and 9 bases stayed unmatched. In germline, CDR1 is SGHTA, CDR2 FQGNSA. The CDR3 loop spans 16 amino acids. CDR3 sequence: CASSFLSGGRTGELFF. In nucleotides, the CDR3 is TGTGCCAGCAGCTTCCTTTCAGGGGGTCGGACCGGGGAGCTGTTTTTT.

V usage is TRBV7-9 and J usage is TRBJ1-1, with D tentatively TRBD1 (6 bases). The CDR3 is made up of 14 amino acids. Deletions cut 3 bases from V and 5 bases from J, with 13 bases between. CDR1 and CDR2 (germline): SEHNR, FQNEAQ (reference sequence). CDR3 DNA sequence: TGTGCCAGCAGCTTGGTGGGGGGCCGGACTGAAGCTTTCTTT. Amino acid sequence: CASSLVGGRTEAFF. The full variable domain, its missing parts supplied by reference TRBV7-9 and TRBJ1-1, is DTGVSQNPRHKITKRGQNVTFRCDPISEHNRLYWYRQTLGQGPEFLTYFQNEAQLEKSRLLSDRFSAERPKGSFSTLEIQRTEQGDSAMYLCASSLVGGRTEAFFGQGTRLTVV.

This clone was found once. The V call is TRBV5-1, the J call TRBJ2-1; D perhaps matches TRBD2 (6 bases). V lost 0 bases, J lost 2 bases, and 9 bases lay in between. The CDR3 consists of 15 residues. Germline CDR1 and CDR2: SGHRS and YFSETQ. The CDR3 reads CASSLVASAYNEQFF. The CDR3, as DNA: TGCGCCAGCAGCTTGGTAGCTAGCGCCTACAATGAGCAGTTCTTC.

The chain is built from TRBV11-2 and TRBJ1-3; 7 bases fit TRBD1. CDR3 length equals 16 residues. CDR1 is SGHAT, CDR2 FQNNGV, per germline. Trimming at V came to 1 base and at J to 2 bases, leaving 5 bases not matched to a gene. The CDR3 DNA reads TGTGCCAGCAGCTTAGTTGGTCAGGGGGCTGGAAACACCATATATTTT. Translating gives CASSLVGQGAGNTIYF.

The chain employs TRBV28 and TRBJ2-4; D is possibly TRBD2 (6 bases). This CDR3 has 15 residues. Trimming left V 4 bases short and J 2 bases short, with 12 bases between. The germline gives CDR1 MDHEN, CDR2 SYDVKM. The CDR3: CASSSGGITKNIQYF. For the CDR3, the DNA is TGTGCCAGCAGTTCGGGCGGGATTACCAAAAACATTCAGTACTTC.

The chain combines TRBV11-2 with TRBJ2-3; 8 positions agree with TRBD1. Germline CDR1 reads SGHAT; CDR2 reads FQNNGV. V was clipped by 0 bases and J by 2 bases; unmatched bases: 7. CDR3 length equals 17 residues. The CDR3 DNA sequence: TGTGCCAGCAGCTTAGACCGGACAGGGAGCATCACAGATACGCAGTATTTT. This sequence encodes CASSLDRTGSITDTQYF. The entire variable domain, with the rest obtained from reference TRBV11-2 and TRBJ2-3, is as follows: EAGVAQSPRYKIIEKRQSVAFWCNPISGHATLYWYQQILGQGPKLLIQFQNNGVVDDSQLPKDRFSAERLKGVDSTLKIQPAKLEDSAVYLCASSLDRTGSITDTQYFGPGTRLTVL.

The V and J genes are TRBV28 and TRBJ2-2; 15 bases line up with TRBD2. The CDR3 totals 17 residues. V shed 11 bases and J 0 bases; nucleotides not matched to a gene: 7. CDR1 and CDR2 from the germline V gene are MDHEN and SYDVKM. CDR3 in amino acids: CAGDRTSGRANTGELFF. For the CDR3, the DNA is TGTGCCGGAGACCGGACTAGCGGGAGGGCGAACACCGGGGAGCTGTTTTTT.

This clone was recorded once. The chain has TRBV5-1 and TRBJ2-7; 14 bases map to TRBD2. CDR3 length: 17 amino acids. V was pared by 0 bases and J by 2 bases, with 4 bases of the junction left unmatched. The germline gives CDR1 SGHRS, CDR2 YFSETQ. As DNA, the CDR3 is TGCGCCAGCAGCTTGGAGGGACTAGCGGGGGCGACCTACGAGCAGTACTTC. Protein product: CASSLEGLAGATYEQYF.

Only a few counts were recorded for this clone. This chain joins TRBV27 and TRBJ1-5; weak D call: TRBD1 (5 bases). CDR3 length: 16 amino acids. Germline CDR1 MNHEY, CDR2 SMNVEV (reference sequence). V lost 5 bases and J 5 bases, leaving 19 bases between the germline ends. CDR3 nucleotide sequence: TGTGCCAGCAGTAGACTCTCAGGGAGTAGGGATCAGCCCCAGCATTTT. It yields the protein CASSRLSGSRDQPQHF.